This is a list of T cell receptor beta chains from one sample in a study of cytomegalovirus exposure and HLA in healthy donors. The table came from immunoSEQ multiplex PCR; TCRdb's copy has only in-frame clones and leaves some out. The sample lists approximately 110,000 clones, roughly three fifths occurring once. Source material: PBMCs. The source is a man under 40 in good health and CMV-seropositive. Both conserved end residues are part of each CDR3. D genes are given only for firm matches. Expanded clones get a size class; other rows say once, few or many, or leave the size out.

abundance: -
v_gene: TRBV10-1
d_gene: -
j_gene: TRBJ1-5
CDR3aa: CASSVSVNSNQPQHF
CDR3nt: TGCGCCAGCAGTGTCTCGGTGAATAGCAATCAGCCCCAGCATTTT

abundance: -
v_gene: TRBV23-1
d_gene: -
j_gene: TRBJ1-2
CDR3aa: CASSPPREAHGYGYTF
CDR3nt: TGCGCCAGCAGCCCTCCCCGGGAGGCCCACGGCTATGGCTACACCTTC

abundance: -
v_gene: TRBV7-2
d_gene: TRBD1
j_gene: TRBJ2-7
CDR3aa: CASSTTGGVGEQYF
CDR3nt: TGTGCCAGCAGCACGACAGGGGGAGTCGGCGAGCAGTACTTC

abundance: -
v_gene: TRBV11-2
d_gene: TRBD2
j_gene: TRBJ2-1
CDR3aa: CASSPLAGTSNEQFF
CDR3nt: TGTGCCAGCAGCCCCCTAGCGGGGACGAGCAATGAGCAGTTCTTC

abundance: -
v_gene: TRBV5-4
d_gene: -
j_gene: TRBJ2-2
CDR3aa: CASSPRGFSNTGELFF
CDR3nt: TGTGCCAGCAGTCCTAGGGGATTTTCGAACACCGGGGAGCTGTTTTTT

abundance: once
v_gene: TRBV18
d_gene: TRBD1
j_gene: TRBJ1-6
CDR3aa: CASSATGDSPLHF
CDR3nt: TGTGCCAGCTCAGCGACAGGGGATTCACCCCTCCACTTT

abundance: -
v_gene: TRBV19
d_gene: -
j_gene: TRBJ1-3
CDR3aa: CASSNMAVPGNTIYF
CDR3nt: TGTGCCAGTAGTAATATGGCGGTCCCTGGAAACACCATATATTTT

abundance: few
v_gene: TRBV5-1
d_gene: -
j_gene: TRBJ2-7
CDR3aa: CASSRGTSYEQYF
CDR3nt: TGCGCCAGCAGCAGGGGAACCTCCTACGAGCAGTACTTC

abundance: few
v_gene: TRBV14
d_gene: -
j_gene: TRBJ1-1
CDR3aa: CASSQDRRNTEAFF
CDR3nt: TGTGCCAGCAGCCAAGACCGGAGGAACACTGAAGCTTTCTTT

abundance: -
v_gene: TRBV12-2
d_gene: -
j_gene: TRBJ2-3
CDR3aa: CASRLVRRATDTQYF
CDR3nt: TGTGCAAGTCGCTTAGTTCGGAGGGCCACAGATACGCAGTATTTT

abundance: -
v_gene: TRBV10-3
d_gene: -
j_gene: TRBJ1-3
CDR3aa: CAIRRGLIGGNTIYF
CDR3nt: TGTGCCATCAGGCGGGGACTTATCGGAGGAAACACCATATATTTT

abundance: -
v_gene: TRBV29-1
d_gene: TRBD1
j_gene: TRBJ1-1
CDR3aa: CSVRTGGAGTEAFF
CDR3nt: TGCAGCGTCAGGACAGGGGGCGCGGGAACTGAAGCTTTCTTT

abundance: -
v_gene: TRBV6-5
d_gene: -
j_gene: TRBJ1-2
CDR3aa: CASSEDRGYGYTF
CDR3nt: TGTGCCAGCAGTGAGGACCGGGGGTATGGCTACACCTTC

abundance: -
v_gene: TRBV5-6
d_gene: -
j_gene: TRBJ1-4
CDR3aa: CASSSGLGTTNEKLFF
CDR3nt: TGTGCCAGCAGCTCCGGTCTTGGTACAACTAATGAAAAACTGTTTTTT

abundance: -
v_gene: TRBV7-8
d_gene: -
j_gene: TRBJ2-2
CDR3aa: CASSSRSGLNTGELFF
CDR3nt: TGTGCCAGCAGCTCTCGAAGCGGTTTGAACACCGGGGAGCTGTTTTTT

abundance: -
v_gene: TRBV28
d_gene: TRBD2
j_gene: TRBJ2-3
CDR3aa: CASSSGGLSTDTQYF
CDR3nt: TGTGCCAGTTCTAGCGGGGGCCTTAGCACAGATACGCAGTATTTT

abundance: -
v_gene: TRBV9
d_gene: TRBD1
j_gene: TRBJ2-5
CDR3aa: CASSSSGTGEETQYF
CDR3nt: TGTGCCAGCAGCTCATCCGGGACAGGGGAAGAGACCCAGTACTTC

abundance: once
v_gene: TRBV2
d_gene: -
j_gene: TRBJ2-7
CDR3aa: CASTQDYSSYEQYF
CDR3nt: TGTGCCAGCACTCAGGACTATAGCTCCTACGAGCAGTACTTC

abundance: few
v_gene: TRBV27
d_gene: -
j_gene: TRBJ2-2
CDR3aa: CASSFPGFGGELFF
CDR3nt: TGTGCCAGCAGTTTTCCCGGGTTTGGCGGGGAGCTGTTTTTT

abundance: -
v_gene: TRBV25-1
d_gene: TRBD2
j_gene: TRBJ2-1
CDR3aa: CASSGRLAGVYDEQFF
CDR3nt: TGTGCCAGCAGTGGAAGACTAGCGGGGGTATACGATGAGCAGTTCTTC

abundance: -
v_gene: TRBV19
d_gene: TRBD1
j_gene: TRBJ2-7
CDR3aa: CASSLYLTGGPYEQYF
CDR3nt: TGTGCCAGTAGTCTCTACCTGACAGGGGGACCCTACGAGCAGTACTTC

abundance: -
v_gene: TRBV5-6
d_gene: -
j_gene: TRBJ1-6
CDR3aa: CASSGLLLTAEDSPLHF
CDR3nt: TGTGCCAGCAGCGGGCTTTTACTGACGGCGGAGGATTCACCCCTCCACTTT

abundance: -
v_gene: TRBV2
d_gene: -
j_gene: TRBJ2-7
CDR3aa: CDSSAAYEQYF
CDR3nt: TGTGACAGCAGTGCCGCATACGAGCAGTACTTC

abundance: -
v_gene: TRBV5-1
d_gene: -
j_gene: TRBJ1-2
CDR3aa: CASSLGWESHGYTF
CDR3nt: TGCGCCAGCAGCTTGGGTTGGGAGTCGCATGGCTACACCTTC

abundance: -
v_gene: TRBV7-8
d_gene: TRBD2
j_gene: TRBJ2-3
CDR3aa: CASSASSGVGTDTQYF
CDR3nt: TGTGCCAGCAGCGCCTCTAGCGGGGTAGGGACAGATACGCAGTATTTT

abundance: -
v_gene: TRBV27
d_gene: TRBD1
j_gene: TRBJ2-7
CDR3aa: CASSLGQTYEQYF
CDR3nt: TGTGCCAGCAGTTTGGGACAGACCTACGAGCAGTACTTC

abundance: -
v_gene: TRBV30
d_gene: -
j_gene: TRBJ1-1
CDR3aa: CAWSGTSNTEAFF
CDR3nt: TGTGCCTGGAGTGGGACATCCAACACTGAAGCTTTCTTT

abundance: -
v_gene: TRBV11-3
d_gene: TRBD2
j_gene: TRBJ2-5
CDR3aa: CASSQWDLAGTEETQYF
CDR3nt: TGTGCCAGCAGCCAATGGGATCTAGCGGGGACGGAAGAGACCCAGTACTTC

abundance: -
v_gene: TRBV21-1
d_gene: -
j_gene: TRBJ1-5
CDR3aa: CASSKPRSGTGGRQPQHF
CDR3nt: TGTGCCAGCAGCAAACCGAGGTCCGGGACAGGGGGTCGTCAGCCCCAGCATTTT

abundance: -
v_gene: TRBV5-4
d_gene: -
j_gene: TRBJ1-1
CDR3aa: CASSPEYRVPTEAFF
CDR3nt: TGTGCCAGCAGCCCTGAGTACAGGGTACCCACTGAAGCTTTCTTT

abundance: -
v_gene: TRBV6-5
d_gene: TRBD1
j_gene: TRBJ2-2
CDR3aa: CASSLTTTGAAGELFF
CDR3nt: TGTGCCAGCAGTTTAACCACGACAGGGGCGGCCGGGGAGCTGTTTTTT